The present entry profiles one TCR beta chain with its context. Its antigen is undetermined. The V gene lost 6 bases and the J gene lost 7 bases, with 22 bases spanning the gap. The CDR3 is made up of 15 amino acids. Germline CDR1 is MNHNS and CDR2 is SASEGT. This record belongs to a study of CD8 T cells in ankylosing spondylitis. Making use of molecular barcodes, quantitative 5'-RACE generated TCR beta libraries. MiXCR was run by TCRdb on the 5' RACE reads, yielding one entry per CDR3 protein. The data contain hundreds of thousands of distinct CDR3 sequences, about 12% of them singletons. Study-level points and caveats: Typical of ankylosing spondylitis blood, it appeared, was a TCR beta motif of fewer than ten highly homologous variants.

The chain recombines TRBV6-1 with TRBJ2-7; D is uncertain. The sample was blood, either unsorted or a sorted T cell fraction (not recorded which). The receptor comes from a male donor with ankylosing spondylitis. The CDR3 bases are TGTGCCAGCAGCCCTCCGGGTTTCAAAGGTGGGGAGCAGTACTTC. The encoded protein is CASSPPGFKGGEQYF.